Here is one T cell receptor (beta chain) with its context. The antigen remains undetermined. Those who donated, Caucasian adults without exception, all lived in Nashville, Tennessee. The sample is drawn from a study of shared clonotypes between healthy human individuals. On the study more broadly: Three plates were used per donor for CD4 naive, three for CD4 memory, two for CD8 naive and one for CD8 memory. Notes on the study in general: Of the naive CD4 clonotypes, approximately 5% were shared across several donors. Sampling used blood alone; tissue repertoires probably differ.

Germline V CDR1 and CDR2: LNHNV, YYDKDF (reference sequence). The CDR3 runs to 15 residues. The ends lost 0 bases at V and 5 bases at J; junction bases unmatched: 5. Assay: immunoSEQ multiplex PCR; the TCRdb copy retains only in-frame clones and omits some. The repertoire holds over a million clones, with about 80% as singletons. This TCR was recovered from a man in his late teens or twenties in good health. Some clones in this sample may be carry-over from other donors' samples. The chain carries TRBV15 and TRBJ2-3, with TRBD2 matching 7 bases. Sequenced sample: memory CD4+ T cells from PBMCs. Subset defined: CD45RA-negative fraction. CDR3 sequence: CATSRDRASGDTQYF. The DNA for the CDR3 is TGTGCCACCAGCAGAGATCGGGCTAGCGGAGATACGCAGTATTTT.